Listed here are 21 T cell receptor beta chains from one sample, sequenced in a study of T cells in Graves' hyperthyroidism and ophthalmopathy. What was amplified from RNA transcripts were TCR beta CDR3 regions. In the first-round RT-PCR of the TCR CDR3, the HTBI primer set was used. TCRdb re-analysed the multiplex PCR reads in MiXCR, keeping a single row per CDR3 protein. The sample holds around 760,000 distinct CDR3 sequences; roughly a third are singletons and the top ten take 31%. Sequencing was performed on blood. These receptors all come from a woman aged 40 to 50 with Graves' hyperthyroidism.

This clonotype was found many times. V and J are TRBV29-1 and TRBJ1-1; unclear D gene. V was clipped by 6 bases and J by 1 base, with 18 bases between them. Germline V lookup: CDR1 SQVTM, CDR2 ANQGSEA. The CDR3 extends over 15 amino acids. The CDR3 sequence is CSVPPDGSWNTEAFF. CDR3 bases: TGCAGCGTCCCCCCTGACGGGTCCTGGAACACTGAAGCTTTCTTT.

This chain uses TRBV12-3 or TRBV12-4 with TRBJ2-5; 15 bases are a match to TRBD2. The CDR3 has 13 amino acids. Trimming removed 8 bases from V and 7 bases from J; junction bases left unmatched: 2. As DNA, the CDR3 is TGTGCCAGCGGGGGACTAGCGGGAGGGACCCAGTACTTC. It encodes CASGGLAGGTQYF.

This clonotype was seen ten or more times. The chain joins TRBV6-6 to TRBJ2-2, with D unresolved. V lost 0 bases, J lost 6 bases, and 11 bases lay in between. The germline V gene encodes CDR1 MNHNY and CDR2 SVGAGI (reference sequence). The CDR3 is 15 amino acids. CDR3 sequence reads: CASSYSNTLAGELFF. Written as DNA, the CDR3 is TGTGCCAGCAGTTACTCGAACACCCTCGCCGGGGAGCTGTTTTTT.

CDR3 in amino acids: CSATRGPFTDTQYF. The CDR3 DNA reads TGCAGTGCTACGCGAGGGCCTTTCACAGATACGCAGTATTTT. The chain links TRBV20-1 to TRBJ2-3; D possibly corresponds to TRBD2 (5 bases). Trimming took 4 bases from V and 2 from J, leaving 13 bases between them. The CDR3 consists of 14 residues. Per the germline V gene, CDR1 is DFQATT and CDR2 is SNEGSKA (reference sequence).

This chain uses TRBV20-1 with TRBJ2-7; D possibly uses TRBD1 or TRBD2 (5 bases each). The CDR3 has 15 amino acids. Looked up from germline, CDR1 is DFQATT and CDR2 is SNEGSKA (reference sequence). V lost 1 base, J lost 7 bases, and 20 bases lay in between. The chain's CDR3 is CSARGPSGSGGEQYF. CDR3 sequence (DNA): TGCAGTGCTAGAGGGCCCTCAGGGTCCGGCGGGGAGCAGTACTTC.

This clonotype has just a few counts. The V and J genes are TRBV2 and TRBJ1-2, with 9 positions matching TRBD1. This CDR3 comprises 14 residues. The V gene's germline CDR1 is SNHLY and CDR2 FYNNEI. V dropped 3 bases and J dropped 6; count of bases not matched to a gene: 5. The CDR3 nucleotides are TGTGCCAGCAGTGATGGACAGGGGATAGATGGCTACACCTTC. Its translation: CASSDGQGIDGYTF.

The genes are TRBV19 and TRBJ1-2; 7 nucleotides line up with TRBD1. The germline V gene has CDR1 LNHDA and CDR2 SQIVND (reference sequence). The V gene end was trimmed by 3 bases and the J gene end by 10 bases; junction bases not matched to a gene: 11. The CDR3 has 14 amino acids. The CDR3 loop reads CASSIGRGNYPYTF. In nucleotides, the CDR3 is TGTGCCAGTAGTATCGGCAGGGGGAACTATCCCTACACCTTC. Supplemented by reference TRBV19 and TRBJ1-2, the full variable domain reads DGGITQSPKYLFRKEGQNVTLSCEQNLNHDAMYWYRQDPGQGLRLIYYSQIVNDFQKGDIAEGYSVSREKKESFPLTVTSAQKNPTAFYLCASSIGRGNYPYTFGSGTRLTVV.

Remarks on this clonotype: One base away lies a much larger clone, so this may be a sequencing read error. The V call is TRBV12-5, the J call TRBJ1-2; TRBD1 matches 7 bases. Per the germline V gene, CDR1 is LGHNT and CDR2 is FRNRAP. The CDR3 runs 12 residues. The CDR3, as DNA: TGTGCCAGCAAAAGTCAGGGGGATGGCCACACCTTC. Translation: CASKSQGDGHTF.

This clonotype showed up many times. The V and J genes are TRBV12-3 or TRBV12-4 and TRBJ2-2; maybe TRBD2 (6 bases). With 5 bases removed from V and 9 bases from J, the gap between germline ends came to 13 bases. This CDR3 is 13 amino acids long. CDR3 residues: CASSPIGGRELFF. The CDR3, as DNA: TGTGCCAGCAGTCCTATCGGAGGGAGGGAGCTGTTTTTT.

This clonotype was detected ten times or more. This rearrangement joins TRBV2 to TRBJ1-5, with D uncertain. Trimming pared 4 bases from V and 7 bases from J, leaving 8 bases between. Germline V gene data show CDR1 as SNHLY and CDR2 as FYNNEI. The CDR3 is 12 residues long. The CDR3 nucleotides are TGTGCCAGCAGTGGAAGAGACCAGCCCCAGCATTTT. This codes for CASSGRDQPQHF.

This clonotype was seen more than once but under ten times. The V and J genes are TRBV10-3 and TRBJ1-5; no clear D gene. V shed 6 bases and J shed 3 bases, with 9 bases lying between them. CDR1 is ENHRY and CDR2 is SYGVKD in the germline V gene. The CDR3 length is 13 residues. CDR3 region: CAIRNGINQPQHF. The CDR3, as DNA: TGTGCCATCAGAAACGGGATCAATCAGCCCCAGCATTTT.

This clonotype was seen a handful of times. The V and J genes are TRBV28 and TRBJ2-7, with 8 nucleotides matching TRBD1. With 5 bases clipped from V and 4 bases from J, the junction kept 10 bases outside the gene matches. There are 15 residues in the CDR3. In germline, CDR1 is MDHEN, CDR2 SYDVKM. The CDR3 is CASSTGQGIFYEQYF. CDR3 coding DNA: TGTGCCAGCAGTACAGGACAGGGCATTTTTTACGAGCAGTACTTC.

The V call is TRBV20-1, the J call TRBJ2-5; D not certain. The ends were cut back, 3 bases at V and 5 bases at J, with 4 bases in the middle. Germline assignment: CDR1 DFQATT and CDR2 SNEGSKA (reference sequence). CDR3 length equals 10 residues. Here the CDR3 reads CSASDETQYF. CDR3 nucleotides: TGCAGTGCTAGCGACGAGACCCAGTACTTC.

The CDR3 coding sequence is TGCGCCAGCAGCCAATCGGACAGGGGGGTCACCGGGGAGCTGTTTTTT. Its protein is CASSQSDRGVTGELFF. The V and J genes are TRBV10-2 and TRBJ2-2; the match to TRBD1 covers 10 bases. The CDR3 covers 16 residues. V dropped 6 bases and J dropped 4; count of bases not matched to a gene: 8. CDR1 is WSHSY and CDR2 is SAAADI in the germline V gene.

This chain links TRBV6-5 with TRBJ2-2; 8 positions match TRBD1. In germline, CDR1 is MNHEY, CDR2 SVGAGI. The CDR3 consists of 16 residues. The V segment lost 4 bases and the J segment 9 bases; nucleotides outside the gene matches: 13. The CDR3 DNA reads as TGTGCCAGCAGTTCGACAGGGGAAGAGTGGCGGCGGGAGCTGTTTTTT. Its protein product is CASSSTGEEWRRELFF.

Details on this clonotype: Possible read error: a much larger clone is one base away. The chain links TRBV10-1 to TRBJ1-1; D is uncertain. The length of the CDR3 is 13 residues. Trimming took off 8 bases at V and 3 bases at J, with 13 bases between the two ends. Germline assignment: CDR1 WNHNN and CDR2 SYGVQD (reference sequence). The CDR3 region is CASGQALYTEAFF. The CDR3 region has the DNA TGCGCCAGCGGCCAAGCATTGTACACTGAAGCTTTCTTT.

The genes are TRBV11-2 and TRBJ2-7; D is possibly TRBD2 (5 bases). Gene TRBJ2-1 matches the end of the DNA better, so the J call may be wrong. Germline-derived CDR1 and CDR2 are SGHAT and FQNNGV. The CDR3 spans 12 residues. Here the CDR3 reads CASSARVYEQFF. In DNA form, the CDR3 reads TGTGCCAGCAGCGCGAGGGTCTACGAGCAGTTCTTC.

The J gene is TRBJ1-1, the V gene TRBV20-1; the D gene is possibly TRBD1 (5 bases). This CDR3 is 12 amino acids long. In germline, CDR1 is DFQATT, CDR2 SNEGSKA (reference sequence). The V end was cut by 2 bases, the J end by 10 bases, with 14 bases between. Here the CDR3 reads CSARPRGLVAFF. The CDR3 bases are TGCAGTGCTAGACCTAGGGGATTGGTAGCTTTCTTT.

This clonotype showed up many times. The chain uses TRBV15 and TRBJ2-2; weak D call: TRBD2 (6 bases). Germline V CDR1 and CDR2: LNHNV, YYDKDF (reference sequence). Trimming stripped 3 bases from V and 7 bases from J, with 15 bases between. The CDR3 has 15 amino acids. CDR3 DNA: TGTGCCACCAGCAGGACCCGGGAGAGAGGCGGGGAGCTGTTTTTT. Its translation is CATSRTRERGGELFF.

The table lists this clonotype with a few counts. One end of the junction does not line up with germline, which may come from a read error. The chain combines TRBV10-3 with TRBJ2-6; 7 bases map to TRBD1. Germline CDR1 is ENHRY and CDR2 is SYGVKD. The CDR3 is 18 amino acids. CDR3 in DNA: TGTGCCAGCAGTGAGGGGGCAGGCCAAAACTCTGGGGCCAACGTCCTGACTTTC. Amino acids: CASSEGAGQNSGANVLTF.

This clonotype was seen ten or more times. The rearrangement links TRBV20-1 to TRBJ2-5, with unresolved D. The CDR3 has 13 residues. V lost 0 bases to trimming and J lost 7 bases, with 12 bases between them. Looked up from germline, CDR1 is DFQATT and CDR2 is SNEGSKA (reference sequence). CDR3 DNA sequence: TGCAGTGCTAGAGACCTCTCTCCAGGGACCCAGTACTTC. It encodes CSARDLSPGTQYF.